This paragraph covers one T cell receptor (beta chain) sequence. Its antigen is currently unknown. The sample comes from a study of cytomegalovirus exposure and HLA in healthy donors. Overall study findings and caveats: A later analysis found that most CMV-associated TCR beta chains appeared HLA-restricted. The study recorded over 150 TCR beta chains that were cytomegalovirus-associated. TCR sequences were mostly rare, though some public TCRs occurred in many donors.

The PCR contained 60 Vbeta and 13 Jbeta primers. Libraries were prepared by immunoSEQ multiplex PCR; TCRdb keeps only in-frame clonotypes and omits some of them. The table lists 70,000 or so clones, 74% of them singletons, with approximately 10% in the top ten. With 5 bases clipped from V and 5 bases from J, the junction kept 6 bases outside the gene matches. This CDR3 comprises 14 residues. Germline CDR1 SGDLS, CDR2 YYNGEE. This clonotype was obtained from a woman aged 60-75 years in good health and CMV-seropositive. The sample was PBMCs. The chain couples TRBV9 to TRBJ2-3; 9 bases agree with TRBD2. The CDR3 bases are TGTGCCAGCAGATCGGGACTAGCTAGAGATACGCAGTATTTT. Its protein product is CASRSGLARDTQYF.